These T cell receptor beta chains were read from a single sample in a study of blood T cells in healthy people across ages. TCRdb reprocessed the 5' RACE reads via MiXCR and lists one record per CDR3 protein. Seen here are some 1.5 million distinct CDR3 sequences, about 45% observed once, and the top ten hold about 3.8%. The sample was blood. The receptors derive from a woman aged 18-29 years in good health. The CDR3 runs from the conserved cysteine through the conserved F or W. The D gene is left open where the match is weak. Part of the rows lack a size; the others show once, few, many or a class for expanded clones.

abundance,v_gene,d_gene,j_gene,CDR3nt,CDR3aa
NA,TRBV25-1,NA,TRBJ2-1,TGTGCCAGCAGTGGACGGCAGGGAGCCTACAATGAGCAGTTCTTC,CASSGRQGAYNEQFF
NA,TRBV5-6,NA,TRBJ2-5,TGTGCCAGCAGCCCGGGGTTAGGTCACGGGGGTTGGGGTGAGCAGTACTTC,CASSPGLGHGGWGEQYF
few,TRBV4-3,TRBD1,TRBJ2-7,TGCGCCAGCAGCCGGGACAGGGTGAGCTCCTACGAGCAGTACTTC,CASSRDRVSSYEQYF
few,TRBV12-3/TRBV12-4,NA,TRBJ1-2,TGTGCCAGCAGTTTATGGGGGTCTAAGGAAGGCTACACCTTC,CASSLWGSKEGYTF
NA,TRBV6-6,NA,TRBJ1-1,TGTGCCAGCAGTCCCCAGGGTCTTTCTGAAGCTTTCTTT,CASSPQGLSEAFF
few,TRBV15,NA,TRBJ2-1,TGTGCCACCAGTCTAGGCGGGAACTACAATGAGCAGTTCTTC,CATSLGGNYNEQFF
many,TRBV6-6,NA,TRBJ1-2,TGTGCCAGCACCGGCGGGGCCAGGGAGGAGGTCGACTATGGCTACACCTTC,CASTGGAREEVDYGYTF
few,TRBV6-6,NA,TRBJ2-3,TGTGCCAGCAGTCTAGGGCCGTACACAGATACGCAGTATTTT,CASSLGPYTDTQYF
once,TRBV12-3/TRBV12-4,NA,TRBJ2-7,TGTGCCAGCAGGCCACCTGGCGGCCCAACATATCGGGAGACCCGGTACTTC,CASRPPGGPTYRETRYF
few,TRBV4-1,NA,TRBJ1-2,TGCGCCAGCAGCCAAGAATGGGGGGCCCTTCTCTATGGCTACACCTTC,CASSQEWGALLYGYTF
NA,TRBV7-9,TRBD2,TRBJ2-3,TGTGCCAGCAGCTTGCCTTCTAGCGGGTCTAGCACAGATACGCAGTATTTT,CASSLPSSGSSTDTQYF
NA,TRBV12-3/TRBV12-4,NA,TRBJ1-4,TGTGCCAGCAGTATAGGAGGGTTTTTGATTGAAAAACTGTTTTTT,CASSIGGFLIEKLFF
NA,TRBV7-6,NA,TRBJ1-4,TGTGCCAGCAGCTCACTATCCAATAATGAAAAACTGTTTTTT,CASSSLSNNEKLFF
many,TRBV7-6,TRBD2,TRBJ2-3,TGTGCCAGCAGCTTAGGGACCGGGAGGGGCTCAGATACGCAGTATTTT,CASSLGTGRGSDTQYF
NA,TRBV9,NA,TRBJ2-5,TGTGCCAGCAGCGTCACTACTTACAATGAGCAGTACTTC,CASSVTTYNEQYF
once,TRBV7-8,TRBD2,TRBJ2-5,TGTGCCAGCAGCTTAGCACTAGCGAGGGAGACCCAGTACTTC,CASSLALARETQYF
NA,TRBV29-1,TRBD1,TRBJ1-1,TGCAGCGTTGGGCCAGGGGGCACTGAAGCTTTCTTT,CSVGPGGTEAFF
NA,TRBV6-5,NA,TRBJ2-4,TGTGCCAGCAGTTCTCCGGGACTCGGGTTCTACGAGCAGTACTTT,CASSSPGLGFYEQYF
NA,TRBV7-2,NA,TRBJ2-5,TGTGCCAGCAGCGGTTACAGGTTGGAGACCCAGTACTTC,CASSGYRLETQYF
few,TRBV27,TRBD2,TRBJ2-3,TGTGCCAGCAGTTTATCGTCCCTAGCGGGAGGACGCACAGATACGCAGTATTTT,CASSLSSLAGGRTDTQYF